One T cell receptor beta chain is described in this entry. What it binds is unknown. This entry comes from a study of graft-versus-host responses after intestinal transplantation. This CDR3 contains 16 residues. The V end lost 5 bases, the J end lost 0 bases, and 15 bases lay between the germline ends. The germline CDR1 and CDR2 sequences are SGHNT and YYREEE (reference sequence). Profiled with immunoSEQ multiplex PCR; TCRdb holds only in-frame clones, not every one. The table includes more than 95,000 clones, 87% detected once. Whole-study results and caveats: Some patients had graft-donor T cell macrochimerism. In their allografts, the ratios of graft-versus-host to host-versus-graft T cell clones were high.

This TCR came from a human donor who received an intestinal transplant. The material was unstimulated CD4+ T cells sorted from spleen or lymph node cells, obtained before intestinal transplant. The rearrangement uses TRBV5-4 and TRBJ2-1, with D perhaps matching TRBD1 (6 bases). In nucleotides, the CDR3 is TGTGCCAGCAGGGATACCAGGGGCGGCTCCTACAATGAGCAGTTCTTC. Translating gives CASRDTRGGSYNEQFF. Based on the CDR3 plus reference TRBV5-4 and TRBJ2-1, the full variable domain is ETGVTQSPTHLIKTRGQQVTLRCSSQSGHNTVSWYQQALGQGPQFIFQYYREEENGRGNFPPRFSGLQFPNYSSELNVNALELDDSALYLCASRDTRGGSYNEQFFGPGTRLTVL.